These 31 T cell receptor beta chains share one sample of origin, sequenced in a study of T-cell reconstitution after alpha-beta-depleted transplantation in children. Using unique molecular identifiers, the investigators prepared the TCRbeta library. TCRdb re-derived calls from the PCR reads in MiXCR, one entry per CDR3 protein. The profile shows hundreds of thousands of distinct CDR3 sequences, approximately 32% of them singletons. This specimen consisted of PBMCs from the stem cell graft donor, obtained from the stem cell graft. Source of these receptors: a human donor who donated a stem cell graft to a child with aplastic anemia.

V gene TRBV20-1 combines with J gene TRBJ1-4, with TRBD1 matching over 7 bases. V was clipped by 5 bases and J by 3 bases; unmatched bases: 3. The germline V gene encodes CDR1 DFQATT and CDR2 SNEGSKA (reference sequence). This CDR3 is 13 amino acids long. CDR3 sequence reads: CSASRGPNEKLFF. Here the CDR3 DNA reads TGCAGTGCTTCTAGGGGGCCTAATGAAAAACTGTTTTTT.

Here the CDR3 DNA reads TGTGCCAGCTCACCTTTAGCGGGAGCCTCCACAGATACGCAGTATTTT. It yields the protein CASSPLAGASTDTQYF. The chain links TRBV18 to TRBJ2-3, with 9 bases matching TRBD2. Germline lookup yields CDR1 KGHSH and CDR2 LQKENI. This CDR3 is 16 amino acids long. Losses at the gene ends were 3 bases for V and 2 bases for J; bases not matched to a gene: 6.

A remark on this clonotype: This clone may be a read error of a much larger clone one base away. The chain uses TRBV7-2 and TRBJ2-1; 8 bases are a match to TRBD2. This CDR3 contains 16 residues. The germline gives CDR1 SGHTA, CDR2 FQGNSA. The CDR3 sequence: CANSPRRGLVKNEQFF. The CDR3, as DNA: TGTGCCAACAGCCCGCGCAGGGGACTAGTCAAGAATGAGCAGTTCTTC. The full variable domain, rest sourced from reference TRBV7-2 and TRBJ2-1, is GAGVSQSPSNKVTEKGKDVELRCDPISGHTALYWYRQSLGQGLEFLIYFQGNSAPDKSGLPSDRFSAERTGGSVSTLTIQRTQQEDSAVYLCANSPRRGLVKNEQFFGPGTRLTVL.

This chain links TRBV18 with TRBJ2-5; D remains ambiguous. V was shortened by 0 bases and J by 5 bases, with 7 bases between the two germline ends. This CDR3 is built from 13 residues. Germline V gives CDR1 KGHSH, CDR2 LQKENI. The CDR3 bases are TGTGCCAGCTCACCACCGGTCGCGGAGACCCAGTACTTC. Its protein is CASSPPVAETQYF.

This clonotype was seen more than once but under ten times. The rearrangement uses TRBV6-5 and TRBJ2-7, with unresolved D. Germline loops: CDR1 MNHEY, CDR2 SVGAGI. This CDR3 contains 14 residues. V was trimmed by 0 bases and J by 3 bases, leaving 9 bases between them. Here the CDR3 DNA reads TGTGCCAGCAGTTACTCGATGGAAAGCTACGAGCAGTACGTC. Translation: CASSYSMESYEQYV.

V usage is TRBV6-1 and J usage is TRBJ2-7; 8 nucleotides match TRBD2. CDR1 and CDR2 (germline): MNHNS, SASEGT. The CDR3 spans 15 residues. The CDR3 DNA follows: TGTGCCAGCAGGGAAGCGGGAGCCAATAAGTACGAGCAGTACGTC. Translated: CASREAGANKYEQYV.

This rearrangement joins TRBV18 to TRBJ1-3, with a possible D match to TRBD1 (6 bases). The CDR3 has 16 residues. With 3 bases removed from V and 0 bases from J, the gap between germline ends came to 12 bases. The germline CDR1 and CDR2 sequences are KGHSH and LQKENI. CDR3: CASSPRQANSGNTIYF. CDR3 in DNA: TGTGCCAGCTCACCGAGACAGGCCAACTCTGGAAACACCATATATTTT.

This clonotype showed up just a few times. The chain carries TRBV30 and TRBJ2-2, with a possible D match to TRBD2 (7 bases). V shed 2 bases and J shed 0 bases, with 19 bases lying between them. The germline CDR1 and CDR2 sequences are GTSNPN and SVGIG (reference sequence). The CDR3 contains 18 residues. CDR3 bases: TGTGCCTGGAGTAGCGGGACAATTATGAGTGCGAACACCGGGGAGCTGTTTTTT. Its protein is CAWSSGTIMSANTGELFF.

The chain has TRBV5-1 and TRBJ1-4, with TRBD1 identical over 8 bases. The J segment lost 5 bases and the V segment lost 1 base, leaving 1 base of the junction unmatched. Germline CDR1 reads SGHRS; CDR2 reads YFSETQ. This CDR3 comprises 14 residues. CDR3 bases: TGCGCCAGCAGCTTGCGACAGGGGAATGAAAAACTGTTTTTT. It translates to CASSLRQGNEKLFF.

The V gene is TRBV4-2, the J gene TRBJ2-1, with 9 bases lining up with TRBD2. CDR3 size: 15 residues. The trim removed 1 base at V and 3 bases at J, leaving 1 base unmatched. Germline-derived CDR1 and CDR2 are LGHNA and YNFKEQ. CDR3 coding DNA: TGTGCCAGCAGCCAAGGGACTAGCGACTACAATGAGCAGTTCTTC. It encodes CASSQGTSDYNEQFF.

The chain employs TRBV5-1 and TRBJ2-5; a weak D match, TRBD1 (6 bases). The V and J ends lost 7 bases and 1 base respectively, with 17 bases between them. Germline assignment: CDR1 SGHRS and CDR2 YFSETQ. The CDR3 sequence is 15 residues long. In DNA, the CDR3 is TGCGCCAGCGGCTCGGGACATCGCGTCCAAGAGACCCAGTACTTC. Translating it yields CASGSGHRVQETQYF.

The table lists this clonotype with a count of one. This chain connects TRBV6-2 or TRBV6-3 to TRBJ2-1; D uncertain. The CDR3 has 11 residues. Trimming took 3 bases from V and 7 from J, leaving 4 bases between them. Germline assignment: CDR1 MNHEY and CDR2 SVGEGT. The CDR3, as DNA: TGTGCCAGCAGTTATGGGAATGAGCAGTTCTTC. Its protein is CASSYGNEQFF.

The CDR3: CASSLQPSAVDTQYF. The DNA of the CDR3 is TGTGCCAGCAGCCTCCAGCCCAGTGCCGTAGATACGCAGTATTTT. The chain uses TRBV7-2 and TRBJ2-3; no definite D call. The germline CDR1 and CDR2 sequences are SGHTA and FQGNSA. This CDR3 comprises 15 residues. V lost 5 bases and J lost 5, with 17 bases in between.

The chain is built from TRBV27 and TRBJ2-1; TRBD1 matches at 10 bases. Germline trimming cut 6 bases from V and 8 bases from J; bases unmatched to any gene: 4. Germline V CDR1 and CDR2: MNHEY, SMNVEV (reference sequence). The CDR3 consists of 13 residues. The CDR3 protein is CASRTGGGDEQFF. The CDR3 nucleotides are TGTGCCAGCAGGACAGGGGGCGGAGATGAGCAGTTCTTC.

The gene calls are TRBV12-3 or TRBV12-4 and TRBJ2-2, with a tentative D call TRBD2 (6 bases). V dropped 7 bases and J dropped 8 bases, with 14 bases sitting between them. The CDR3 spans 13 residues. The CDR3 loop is CASIRIRGGELFF. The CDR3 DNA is TGTGCCAGCATCAGAATCCGGGGGGGGGAGCTGTTTTTT.

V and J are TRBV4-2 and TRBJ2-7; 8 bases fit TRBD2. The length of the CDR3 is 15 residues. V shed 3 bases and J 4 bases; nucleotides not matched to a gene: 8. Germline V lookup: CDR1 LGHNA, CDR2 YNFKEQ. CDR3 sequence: CASSQRRAGVYEQYF. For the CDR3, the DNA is TGTGCCAGCAGCCAGCGACGAGCGGGAGTTTACGAGCAGTACTTC.

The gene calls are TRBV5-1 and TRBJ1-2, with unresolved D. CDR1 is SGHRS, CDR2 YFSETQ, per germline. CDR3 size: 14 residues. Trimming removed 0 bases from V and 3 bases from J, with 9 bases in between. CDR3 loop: CASSLGLLDYGYTF. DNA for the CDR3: TGCGCCAGCAGCTTGGGCCTCCTGGACTATGGCTACACCTTC.

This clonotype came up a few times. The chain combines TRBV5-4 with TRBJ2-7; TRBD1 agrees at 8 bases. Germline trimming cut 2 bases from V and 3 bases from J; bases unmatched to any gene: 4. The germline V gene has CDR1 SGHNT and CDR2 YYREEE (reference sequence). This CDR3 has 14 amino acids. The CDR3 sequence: CASSLSTGGYEQYF. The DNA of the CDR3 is TGTGCCAGCAGCTTATCTACAGGGGGCTACGAGCAGTACTTC.

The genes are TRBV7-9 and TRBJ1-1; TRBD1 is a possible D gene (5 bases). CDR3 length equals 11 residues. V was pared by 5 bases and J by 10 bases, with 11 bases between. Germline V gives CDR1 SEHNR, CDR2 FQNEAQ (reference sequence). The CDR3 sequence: CASSLGHGAFF. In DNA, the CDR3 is TGTGCCAGCAGCCTAGGACACGGAGCTTTCTTT.

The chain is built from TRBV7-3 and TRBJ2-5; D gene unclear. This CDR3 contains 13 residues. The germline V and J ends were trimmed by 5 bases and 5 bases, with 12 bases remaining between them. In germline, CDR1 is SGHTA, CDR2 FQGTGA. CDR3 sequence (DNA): TGTGCCAGCAGCCCCGGACCCTACGAGACCCAGTACTTC. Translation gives CASSPGPYETQYF.

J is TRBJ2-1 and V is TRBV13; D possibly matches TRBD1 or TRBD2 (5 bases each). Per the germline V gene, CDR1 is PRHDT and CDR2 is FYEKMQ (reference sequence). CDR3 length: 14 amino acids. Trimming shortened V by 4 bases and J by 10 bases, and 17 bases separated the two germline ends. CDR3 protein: CASSSLLGTLEQFF. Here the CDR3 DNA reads TGTGCCAGCAGCTCCCTGCTAGGGACCTTAGAGCAGTTCTTC.

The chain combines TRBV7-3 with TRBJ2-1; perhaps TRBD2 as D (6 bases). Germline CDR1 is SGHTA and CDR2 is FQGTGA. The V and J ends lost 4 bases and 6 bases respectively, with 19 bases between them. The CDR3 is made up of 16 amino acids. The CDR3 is CASSSQGGALVNEQFF. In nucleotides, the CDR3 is TGTGCCAGCAGCTCCCAGGGAGGAGCCCTGGTCAATGAGCAGTTCTTC.

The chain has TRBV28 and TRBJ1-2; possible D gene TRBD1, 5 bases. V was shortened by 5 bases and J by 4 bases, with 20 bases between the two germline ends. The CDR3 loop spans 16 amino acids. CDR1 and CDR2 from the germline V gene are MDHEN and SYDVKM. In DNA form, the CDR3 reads TGTGCCAGCAGTCCTCCAGTTTGGGGGGTCTCCTATGGCTACACCTTC. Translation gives CASSPPVWGVSYGYTF.

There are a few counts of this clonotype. CDR3 bases: TGTGCCAGCAGCTTAGCGGTGATCGTGGGCAGGGGTAGGAATGAGCAGTTCTTC. It specifies CASSLAVIVGRGRNEQFF. V is TRBV7-2 and J is TRBJ2-1; TRBD1 is a possible D gene (6 bases). The CDR3 length is 18 residues. Trimming pared 0 bases from V and 7 bases from J, leaving 22 bases between. CDR1 is SGHTA and CDR2 is FQGNSA in the germline V gene.

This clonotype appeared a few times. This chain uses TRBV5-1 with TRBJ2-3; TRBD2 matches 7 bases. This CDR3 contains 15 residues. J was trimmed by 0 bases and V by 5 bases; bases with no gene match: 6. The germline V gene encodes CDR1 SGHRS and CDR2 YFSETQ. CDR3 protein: CASSPGLGSTDTQYF. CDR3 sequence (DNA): TGCGCCAGCAGTCCCGGACTAGGTAGCACAGATACGCAGTATTTT.

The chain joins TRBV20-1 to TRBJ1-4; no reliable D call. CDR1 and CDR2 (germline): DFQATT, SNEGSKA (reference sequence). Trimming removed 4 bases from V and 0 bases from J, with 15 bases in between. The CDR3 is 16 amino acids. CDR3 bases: TGCAGTGCTAAACAACTCGGACTGACAACTAATGAAAAACTGTTTTTT. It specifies CSAKQLGLTTNEKLFF.

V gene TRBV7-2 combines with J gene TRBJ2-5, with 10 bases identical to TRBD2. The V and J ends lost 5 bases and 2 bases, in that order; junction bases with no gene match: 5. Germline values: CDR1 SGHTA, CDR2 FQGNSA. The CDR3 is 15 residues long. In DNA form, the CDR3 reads TGTGCCAGCAGCCCGGGACTAGCGCATCAAGAGACCCAGTACTTC. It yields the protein CASSPGLAHQETQYF.

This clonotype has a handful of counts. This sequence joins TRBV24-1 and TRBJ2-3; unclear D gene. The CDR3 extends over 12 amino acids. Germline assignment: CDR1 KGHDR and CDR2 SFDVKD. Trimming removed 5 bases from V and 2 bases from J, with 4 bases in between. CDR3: CATSASTDTQYF. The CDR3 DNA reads TGTGCCACCAGTGCCTCCACAGATACGCAGTATTTT.

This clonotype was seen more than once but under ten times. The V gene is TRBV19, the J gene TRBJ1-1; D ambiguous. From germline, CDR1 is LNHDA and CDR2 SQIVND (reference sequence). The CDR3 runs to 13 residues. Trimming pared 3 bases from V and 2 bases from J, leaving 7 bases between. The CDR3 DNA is TGTGCCAGTAGTATGGTCTTAAACACTGAAGCTTTCTTT. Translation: CASSMVLNTEAFF.

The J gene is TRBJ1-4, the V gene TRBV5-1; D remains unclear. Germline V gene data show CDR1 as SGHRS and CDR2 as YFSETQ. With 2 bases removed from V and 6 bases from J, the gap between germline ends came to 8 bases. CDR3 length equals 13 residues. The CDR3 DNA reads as TGCGCCAGCAGCTTTCAAGGGTATGAAAAACTGTTTTTT. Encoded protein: CASSFQGYEKLFF.

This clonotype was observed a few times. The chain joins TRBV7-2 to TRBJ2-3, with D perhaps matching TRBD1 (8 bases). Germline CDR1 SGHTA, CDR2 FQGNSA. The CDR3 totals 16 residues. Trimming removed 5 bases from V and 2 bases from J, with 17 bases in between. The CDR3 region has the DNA TGTGCCAGCAGCGTGTACAGGGGGGGCTCCACAGATACGCAGTATTTT. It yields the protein CASSVYRGGSTDTQYF.